Listed here are 16 T cell receptor beta chains from one sample, sequenced in a study of T-cell reconstitution after alpha-beta-depleted transplantation in children. This sample's TCRbeta library carried unique molecular identifier barcodes. TCRdb redid the calling of the PCR reads with MiXCR, one entry per CDR3 protein. Found here are about 230,000 distinct CDR3 sequences, 8% to 10% of them singletons; the top ten hold approximately 6.6%. Sequencing was performed on PBMCs from the stem cell graft donor, taken from the stem cell graft. These receptors all stem from a human donor who donated a stem cell graft to a child with acute lymphoblastic leukemia.

This clonotype occurred a few times. The gene calls are TRBV4-2 and TRBJ2-7; D is possibly TRBD1 (6 bases). V lost 1 base to trimming and J lost 5 bases, with 12 bases between them. This CDR3 region has 14 residues. CDR1 LGHNA and CDR2 YNFKEQ come from the germline V gene. Here the CDR3 reads CASSQGTEWDEQYF. CDR3 DNA: TGTGCCAGCAGCCAAGGGACAGAATGGGACGAGCAGTACTTC.

The chain uses TRBV9 and TRBJ2-7, with unresolved D. CDR3 length: 14 residues. Germline assignment: CDR1 SGDLS and CDR2 YYNGEE. Trimming shortened V by 0 bases and J by 4 bases, and 11 bases separated the two germline ends. The CDR3 is CASSVGLQGYEQYF. CDR3 bases: TGTGCCAGCAGCGTAGGGCTACAAGGGTACGAGCAGTACTTC.

V usage is TRBV6-2 or TRBV6-3 and J usage is TRBJ1-2, with TRBD1 identical over 7 bases. With 7 bases clipped from V and 4 bases from J, the junction kept 6 bases outside the gene matches. Germline assignment: CDR1 MNHEY and CDR2 SVGEGT. This CDR3 is built from 13 residues. CDR3 DNA sequence: TGTGCCAGCACCAGGGGGACAGTCTATGGCTACACCTTC. Protein product: CASTRGTVYGYTF.

The CDR3 reads CASRRVVGGNSPLHF. CDR3 in DNA: TGTGCCAGCAGGCGGGTAGTGGGTGGTAATTCACCCCTCCACTTT. The V and J genes are TRBV12-3 or TRBV12-4 and TRBJ1-6; D call uncertain. V was cut by 6 bases and J by 6 bases, with 15 bases left in between. The CDR3 has 15 residues.

The chain recombines TRBV30 with TRBJ1-5, with a possible D match to TRBD1 (6 bases). The CDR3 loop spans 16 amino acids. Germline V gene data show CDR1 as GTSNPN and CDR2 as SVGIG (reference sequence). The V gene lost 0 bases and the J gene lost 3 bases, with 15 bases spanning the gap. CDR3 bases: TGTGCCTGGAGTGTACGGAACAGGGCAAACAATCAGCCCCAGCATTTT. Translation gives CAWSVRNRANNQPQHF.

J is TRBJ1-1 and V is TRBV27, with unresolved D. The germline gives CDR1 MNHEY, CDR2 SMNVEV (reference sequence). V was trimmed by 8 bases and J by 7 bases, leaving 14 bases between them. The CDR3 is made up of 12 amino acids. The CDR3 DNA sequence: TGTGCCAGCGGATTCCTACGAAGTGAAGCTTTCTTT. As protein: CASGFLRSEAFF.

J is TRBJ2-3 and V is TRBV5-1; 10 nucleotides align to TRBD2. Germline V gives CDR1 SGHRS, CDR2 YFSETQ. J lost 6 bases, V lost 2 bases, and 12 bases had no gene match. This CDR3 comprises 17 residues. CDR3 loop: CASSLNPSGGRSDTQYF. The CDR3, as DNA: TGCGCCAGCAGCTTAAACCCTAGCGGGGGACGTTCGGATACGCAGTATTTT.

The rearrangement joins TRBV29-1 to TRBJ2-3, with D perhaps TRBD2 (6 bases). The CDR3 length is 13 residues. Trimming took off 6 bases at V and 4 bases at J, with 14 bases between the two ends. From germline, CDR1 is SQVTM and CDR2 ANQGSEA. CDR3 nucleotide sequence: TGCAGCGTACTAAGCGGGTTTGCAGATACGCAGTATTTT. Protein product: CSVLSGFADTQYF.

This clonotype was seen at least ten times. The genes are TRBV20-1 and TRBJ2-3; 8 nucleotides match TRBD2. The CDR3 has 13 residues. The germline V gene encodes CDR1 DFQATT and CDR2 SNEGSKA (reference sequence). Trimming at V came to 6 bases and at J to 1 base, leaving 3 bases not matched to a gene. The CDR3 DNA reads as TGCAGTGCGACGACTAGCGGCACAGATACGCAGTATTTT. It specifies CSATTSGTDTQYF.

This clonotype has a handful of counts. The chain links TRBV18 to TRBJ2-2; no firm D call. The CDR3 totals 14 residues. Germline V gene lookup returns CDR1 KGHSH and CDR2 LQKENI. Trimming took 2 bases from V and 1 from J, leaving 5 bases between them. CDR3 coding DNA: TGTGCCAGCTCACCATCCCAGAACACCGGGGAGCTGTTTTTT. Translation gives CASSPSQNTGELFF.

V gene TRBV5-1 combines with J gene TRBJ2-5; 9 bases line up with TRBD2. The CDR3 runs 14 residues. CDR1 SGHRS and CDR2 YFSETQ come from the germline V gene. The V and J ends lost 5 bases and 4 bases, in that order; junction bases with no gene match: 6. CDR3 nucleotides: TGCGCCAGCAGTTCTAGCGGGGATGGAGAGACCCAGTACTTC. Translation gives CASSSSGDGETQYF.

This sequence joins TRBV20-1 and TRBJ1-2; 8 positions agree with TRBD1. Germline loops: CDR1 DFQATT, CDR2 SNEGSKA (reference sequence). The CDR3 is 18 residues long. With V trimmed by 0 bases and J by 4 bases, 16 bases remained unmatched. In nucleotides, the CDR3 is TGCAGTGCTAGAGACCCCCTCGTCGGCAGGGGGCAATCCTATGGCTACACCTTC. It yields the protein CSARDPLVGRGQSYGYTF.

In its sample, this clonotype was seen a few times. This chain connects TRBV20-1 to TRBJ1-1, with 7 nucleotides matching TRBD1. Germline-derived CDR1 and CDR2 are DFQATT and SNEGSKA (reference sequence). CDR3 length: 13 amino acids. V trimming: 6 bases; J trimming: 3 bases; junction bases outside the gene matches: 7. CDR3 loop: CSAPRQGYTEAFF. The CDR3 coding sequence is TGCAGTGCCCCTCGACAGGGATACACTGAAGCTTTCTTT.

This clonotype was counted at least ten times. The rearrangement joins TRBV10-3 to TRBJ1-1; the D gene is possibly TRBD1 (6 bases). Trimming left V 7 bases short and J 4 bases short, with 10 bases between. The germline V gene encodes CDR1 ENHRY and CDR2 SYGVKD. The CDR3 consists of 12 residues. This chain's CDR3 is CAIKTGATEAFF. Written as DNA, the CDR3 is TGTGCCATCAAGACGGGGGCCACTGAAGCTTTCTTT.

This clonotype has at least ten counts. V is TRBV5-1 and J is TRBJ2-2; D gene ambiguous. Trimming cost V 0 bases and J 1 base, with 10 bases left between them. CDR1 is SGHRS, CDR2 YFSETQ, per germline. The CDR3 loop spans 16 amino acids. CDR3 sequence: CASSLAGRLNTGELFF. The CDR3 DNA reads TGCGCCAGCAGCTTGGCCGGACGGCTGAACACCGGGGAGCTGTTTTTT.

This clonotype appeared many times. The rearrangement links TRBV27 to TRBJ1-2; 9 nucleotides line up with TRBD1. Looked up from germline, CDR1 is MNHEY and CDR2 is SMNVEV (reference sequence). V lost 5 bases and J lost 7; bases outside the gene matches: 11. CDR3 length equals 15 residues. The CDR3 loop is CASSPRTGASGGYTF. Written as DNA, the CDR3 is TGTGCCAGCAGTCCCCGGACAGGGGCCTCGGGTGGCTACACCTTC.